These 7 T cell receptor beta chains share one sample of origin, sequenced in a study of OX40 agonist ivuxolimab in advanced cancers. Receptor amplification or capture employed the immunoSEQ multiplex PCR assay. The table was pulled from immuneACCESS by TCRdb, which kept in-frame rearrangements only. Such tables lose some clones; where checked, under half of the loss comes from unresolved V genes, and the rest has no known cause. This sample holds roughly 70,000 clones; around 84% were observed only once. About 0.83% of the sample is held by the ten biggest clonotypes. Here the sequenced sample was CD4+ or CD8+ T cells sorted from blood, taken in a trial of the OX40 agonist ivuxolimab. These receptors were collected from an adult with an advanced solid tumor such as melanoma, head and neck, liver or kidney cancer.

V and J are TRBV6-5 and TRBJ1-5; 7 nucleotides align to TRBD1. Trimming removed 3 bases from V and 1 base from J; junction bases left unmatched: 3. The CDR3 loop spans 15 amino acids. Germline V CDR1 and CDR2: MNHEY, SVGAGI. CDR3 sequence reads: CASSYTGASNQPQHF. CDR3 bases: TGTGCCAGCAGTTATACAGGGGCGAGCAATCAGCCCCAGCATTTT.

The V gene is TRBV5-1, the J gene TRBJ2-2; TRBD1 matches at 7 bases. TRBJ1-3 explains the end of the DNA better; the J call may be wrong. This CDR3 region has 16 residues. In germline, CDR1 is SGHRS, CDR2 YFSETQ. CDR3 protein: CASSLEPGGVGNTIYF. Here the CDR3 DNA reads TGCGCCAGCAGCTTGGAGCCAGGGGGTGTTGGAAACACCATATATTTT.

The chain carries TRBV30 and TRBJ1-6; the D is unclear. Trimming took 4 bases from V and 0 from J, leaving 7 bases between them. The CDR3 consists of 14 residues. Germline V lookup: CDR1 GTSNPN, CDR2 SVGIG (reference sequence). CDR3: CAWTESSYNSPLHF. The CDR3 DNA follows: TGTGCCTGGACGGAGAGCTCCTATAATTCACCCCTCCACTTT.

V and J are TRBV30 and TRBJ2-2, with a possible D match to TRBD2 (6 bases). Trimming removed 3 bases at V and 4 bases at J, with 15 bases between. Germline assignment: CDR1 GTSNPN and CDR2 SVGIG (reference sequence). The CDR3 is 15 amino acids. DNA for the CDR3: TGTGCCTGGAGGCCCTCTCGCGGGGTCACCGGGGAGCTGTTTTTT. Translating it yields CAWRPSRGVTGELFF.

This clone was detected only a few times. This rearrangement joins TRBV2 to TRBJ1-6; D might be TRBD1 (5 bases). This CDR3 comprises 13 residues. Trimming cost V 10 bases and J 6 bases, with 13 bases left between them. Looked up from germline, CDR1 is SNHLY and CDR2 is FYNNEI. CDR3 sequence: CATAGTRNSPLHF. CDR3 DNA sequence: TGTGCCACTGCCGGGACCCGTAATTCACCCCTCCACTTT.

The V call is TRBV19, the J call TRBJ2-1; 12 bases map to TRBD1. The germline V gene encodes CDR1 LNHDA and CDR2 SQIVND (reference sequence). The trim removed 7 bases at V and 4 bases at J, leaving 14 bases unmatched. The CDR3 is made up of 18 amino acids. CDR3 residues: CASTIKPGQGARYNEQFF. In DNA form, the CDR3 reads TGTGCCAGTACCATCAAACCGGGACAGGGGGCACGGTACAATGAGCAGTTCTTC.

The chain is built from TRBV5-1 and TRBJ2-5, with 7 bases aligning to TRBD2. This CDR3 is 16 amino acids long. Germline assignment: CDR1 SGHRS and CDR2 YFSETQ. V lost 0 bases to trimming and J lost 2 bases; unmatched junction nucleotides: 7. CDR3 sequence reads: CASSLAVGGNQETQYF. In nucleotides, the CDR3 is TGCGCCAGCAGCTTGGCCGTCGGGGGGAATCAAGAGACCCAGTACTTC.